What follows are 19 T cell receptor beta chains derived from one specimen sequenced in a study of shared clonotypes between healthy human individuals. Using immunoSEQ multiplex PCR, the repertoire was profiled, and TCRdb retains in-frame clones only, with some absent. This sample has some 1 million clones; about 76% occur once, and the top ten carry roughly 1.4%. Source material: memory CD4+ T cells sorted from blood. As to subset: CD45RA-negative fraction. These receptors came from a man aged 18 to 35 in good health.

J is TRBJ2-7 and V is TRBV7-9; 8 nucleotides line up with TRBD2. The V and J ends lost 6 bases and 2 bases, in that order; junction bases with no gene match: 3. The CDR3 is made up of 13 amino acids. Germline V lookup: CDR1 SEHNR, CDR2 FQNEAQ (reference sequence). The CDR3 coding sequence is TGTGCCAGCAGGGGTAGCGGGGCCTACGAGCAGTACTTC. Its protein is CASRGSGAYEQYF.

Concerning this clone itself: A much larger clone differs by one base, so this may be a read error. V usage is TRBV5-4 and J usage is TRBJ2-3; D is perhaps TRBD2 (6 bases). Germline assignment: CDR1 SGHNT and CDR2 YYREEE (reference sequence). With 0 bases removed from V and 5 bases from J, the gap between germline ends came to 7 bases. The CDR3 is 13 residues long. The CDR3 sequence is CASSLAGVDTQYF. DNA for the CDR3: TGTGCCAGCAGCTTGGCGGGGGTAGATACGCAGTATTTT.

This clone was recorded a few times. The chain couples TRBV27 to TRBJ1-6, with 11 bases identical to TRBD1. The CDR3 length is 16 residues. Germline V gene sequence: CDR1 MNHEY, CDR2 SMNVEV (reference sequence). V gave up 3 bases and J gave up 9 bases; unmatched junction bases: 7. The CDR3 nucleotides read TGTGCCAGCAGTTTCGTAGGACAGGGGGCTGTTTCACCCCTCCACTTT. It is translated as CASSFVGQGAVSPLHF.

This clone was detected only once. The chain is built from TRBV5-6 and TRBJ2-2; D remains unclear. The CDR3 runs 15 residues. V was clipped by 4 bases and J by 1 base, with 11 bases between them. The V gene's germline CDR1 is SGHDT and CDR2 YYEEEE. The CDR3 DNA is TGTGCCAGCAGCCCCTCGAGCCTGAACACCGGGGAGCTGTTTTTT. The encoded protein is CASSPSSLNTGELFF.

The chain uses TRBV5-5 and TRBJ1-4; D is undetermined. Germline V gene data show CDR1 as SGHKS and CDR2 as YYEKEE (reference sequence). Trimming left V 6 bases short and J 0 bases short, with 15 bases between. This CDR3 contains 16 residues. This CDR3 reads CASTRVAYATNEKLFF. CDR3 nucleotides: TGTGCCAGCACCCGGGTGGCCTATGCAACTAATGAAAAACTGTTTTTT.

V gene TRBV2 combines with J gene TRBJ2-1; maybe TRBD2 (5 bases). CDR3 length: 14 amino acids. Germline CDR1 is SNHLY and CDR2 is FYNNEI. The germline V and J ends were trimmed by 5 bases and 3 bases, with 11 bases remaining between them. The CDR3: CASSSFGSYNEQFF. CDR3 nucleotides: TGTGCCAGCAGTTCCTTTGGGAGCTACAATGAGCAGTTCTTC.

The chain carries TRBV18 and TRBJ2-7, with D maybe TRBD1 (5 bases). CDR3 length equals 12 residues. The germline V gene has CDR1 KGHSH and CDR2 LQKENI. The V end lost 5 bases, the J end lost 5 bases, and 10 bases lay between the germline ends. The CDR3 coding sequence is TGTGCCAGCTCAATTGACAGAGACGAGCAGTACTTC. Its translation is CASSIDRDEQYF. Looking up the rest from reference TRBV18 and TRBJ2-7 gives the full variable domain: NAGVMQNPRHLVRRRGQEARLRCSPMKGHSHVYWYRQLPEEGLKFMVYLQKENIIDESGMPKERFSAEFPKEGPSILRIQQVVRGDSAAYFCASSIDRDEQYFGPGTRLTVT.

The rearrangement joins TRBV19 to TRBJ2-3; D gene uncertain. Germline CDR1 reads LNHDA; CDR2 reads SQIVND (reference sequence). This CDR3 comprises 15 residues. The ends were cut back, 2 bases at V and 6 bases at J, with 15 bases in the middle. CDR3 DNA: TGTGCCAGTAGTATACTGCCACTTGGAAGCGATACGCAGTATTTT. It specifies CASSILPLGSDTQYF. Full variable domain (remainder filled in from reference TRBV19 and TRBJ2-3): DGGITQSPKYLFRKEGQNVTLSCEQNLNHDAMYWYRQDPGQGLRLIYYSQIVNDFQKGDIAEGYSVSREKKESFPLTVTSAQKNPTAFYLCASSILPLGSDTQYFGPGTRLTVL.

The J gene is TRBJ2-7, the V gene TRBV10-2; D not certain. V shed 5 bases and J shed 5 bases, with 7 bases lying between them. The CDR3 totals 11 residues. Per germline, CDR1 WSHSY and CDR2 SAAADI. The DNA for the CDR3 is TGCGCCAGCAGTCGTAACGACGAGCAGTACTTC. This sequence encodes CASSRNDEQYF.

This clone was seen only once. This chain connects TRBV6-6 to TRBJ1-2; D is perhaps TRBD1 (5 bases). V dropped 2 bases and J dropped 0 bases, with 13 bases sitting between them. Germline CDR1 reads MNHNY; CDR2 reads SVGAGI (reference sequence). The CDR3 is 16 residues long. The CDR3 coding sequence is TGTGCCAGCAGTTACGTCAGGGAAAGTCCTAACTATGGCTACACCTTC. Its translation: CASSYVRESPNYGYTF.

V usage is TRBV5-1 and J usage is TRBJ2-3; 13 positions match TRBD2. V was clipped by 4 bases and J by 5 bases; unmatched bases: 7. CDR3 size: 16 residues. CDR1 and CDR2 from the germline V gene are SGHRS and YFSETQ. The CDR3 bases are TGCGCCAGCAGCCCAAGGACTAGCGGGGGCCTAGATACGCAGTATTTT. It translates to CASSPRTSGGLDTQYF.

The rearrangement joins TRBV5-1 to TRBJ1-6, with D possibly matching TRBD1 (5 bases). The CDR3 length is 15 residues. CDR1 is SGHRS, CDR2 YFSETQ, per germline. V was shortened by 0 bases and J by 10 bases, with 14 bases between the two germline ends. The CDR3 reads CASSLDPGLNSPLHF. Here the CDR3 DNA reads TGCGCCAGCAGCTTGGATCCAGGGCTGAACTCACCCCTCCACTTT.

This clone was seen a handful of times. CDR3 coding DNA: TGTGCCATCAGTGGACAGACAGGGGGCAACACCGGGGAGCTGTTTTTT. This translates into CAISGQTGGNTGELFF. The J gene is TRBJ2-2, the V gene TRBV10-3; 10 bases match TRBD1. With 4 bases clipped from V and 2 bases from J, the junction kept 4 bases outside the gene matches. Germline CDR1 reads ENHRY; CDR2 reads SYGVKD. The CDR3 is 16 residues long.

The chain recombines TRBV23-1 with TRBJ2-7; possibly TRBD2 for D (6 bases). TRBV23-1 is filed as an ORF, its function uncertain. The CDR3 runs to 16 residues. Trimming cost V 6 bases and J 3 bases, with 21 bases left between them. Here the CDR3 DNA reads TGCGCCAGCAGGCCTACTCTGGAGGGTCGAGGCTACGAGCAGTACTTC. Protein: CASRPTLEGRGYEQYF.

The chain uses TRBV5-4 and TRBJ2-7; perhaps D is TRBD1 or TRBD2 (7 bases each). Trimming stripped 6 bases from V and 0 bases from J, with 13 bases between. This CDR3 region has 14 residues. The germline V gene has CDR1 SGHNT and CDR2 YYREEE (reference sequence). CDR3 coding DNA: TGTGCCAGCAACGGGGGGACAGTCTCCTACGAGCAGTACTTC. Residues: CASNGGTVSYEQYF.

The chain uses TRBV6-1 and TRBJ1-6; D remains ambiguous. The V and J ends lost 7 bases and 7 bases respectively, with 8 bases between them. Germline CDR1 and CDR2: MNHNS and SASEGT. There are 12 residues in the CDR3. Here the CDR3 reads CASIMGNSPLHF. DNA for the CDR3: TGTGCCAGCATTATGGGAAATTCACCCCTCCACTTT.

The chain carries TRBV6-1 and TRBJ2-1; no reliable D call. This CDR3 is built from 13 residues. The V end lost 6 bases, the J end lost 8 bases, and 14 bases lay between the germline ends. Germline V gene data show CDR1 as MNHNS and CDR2 as SASEGT. CDR3 protein: CASSQGIGDEQFF. The CDR3 DNA is TGTGCCAGCAGCCAAGGGATTGGAGATGAGCAGTTCTTC.

This chain connects TRBV6-5 to TRBJ2-1, with 11 bases that match TRBD2. J was trimmed by 9 bases and V by 8 bases; bases with no gene match: 12. Germline-derived CDR1 and CDR2 are MNHEY and SVGAGI. The CDR3 length is 15 residues. The CDR3 reads CASRGTSGREGEQFF. In DNA, the CDR3 is TGTGCCAGCCGAGGGACTAGCGGAAGAGAGGGTGAGCAGTTCTTC.

The CDR3 loop reads CASSRTSGFEQYF. For the CDR3, the DNA is TGTGCCAGCAGCCGGACTAGCGGTTTTGAGCAGTACTTC. This chain joins TRBV7-2 and TRBJ2-7; 10 nucleotides align to TRBD2. The CDR3 has 13 residues. Trimming removed 5 bases from V and 7 bases from J; junction bases left unmatched: 5. Germline V CDR1 and CDR2: SGHTA, FQGNSA. Looking up the rest from reference TRBV7-2 and TRBJ2-7 gives the full variable domain: GAGVSQSPSNKVTEKGKDVELRCDPISGHTALYWYRQSLGQGLEFLIYFQGNSAPDKSGLPSDRFSAERTGGSVSTLTIQRTQQEDSAVYLCASSRTSGFEQYFGPGTRLTVT.